This TCR beta chain was recorded in a study of regulatory T cells in long-lasting Graves disease. This clonotype was seen at least ten times. No antigen is known for it. General study findings and limits: A reduction in accuracy may have resulted from the small sample size.

The CDR3 covers 14 residues. From germline, CDR1 is SGHTA and CDR2 FQGNSA. Trimming left V 0 bases short and J 5 bases short, with 8 bases between. The time point here: persistent/refractory GD, antithyroid drugs over 5 years with positive TRAb. Researchers made the TCR library from RNA that was extracted from PBMCs. Patients came from an endocrinology department in Xi'an, China. Through Arm-PCR of CDR3 regions and iRepertoire HTBI primers, TCR beta libraries were built. TCRdb redid the calling of the multiplex PCR reads with MiXCR, one entry per CDR3 protein. Of a few hundred thousand distinct CDR3 sequences listed, about 22% were seen once; the top ten hold around 7%.

The sample here was peripheral blood mononuclear cells (PBMCs), taken when the disease was refractory, from a patient treated with antithyroid drugs. J is TRBJ1-5 and V is TRBV7-2; no clear D. The source is a female donor with Graves disease. CDR3 nucleotide sequence: TGTGCCAGCAGCTTAGCATTACACGATCAGCCCCAGCATTTT. Amino acid sequence: CASSLALHDQPQHF.